This passage covers 15 T cell receptor beta chains from one sample sequenced in a study of cytomegalovirus exposure and HLA in healthy donors. Produced via immunoSEQ multiplex PCR; TCRdb's table is partial and in-frame only. The table has under 350,000 clones, approximately 83% seen once. Sequencing was carried out using PBMCs. Receptors were obtained from a woman aged 18 to 35 in good health and CMV-seronegative.

This sequence joins TRBV11-2 and TRBJ2-6; 7 nucleotides agree with TRBD1. This CDR3 has 17 residues. V was pared by 0 bases and J by 4 bases, with 6 bases of the junction left unmatched. Germline assignment: CDR1 SGHAT and CDR2 FQNNGV. The CDR3 region is CASSLDSRGYGANVLTF. CDR3 nucleotides: TGTGCCAGCAGCTTAGATTCCAGGGGGTACGGGGCCAACGTCCTGACTTTC. The full variable domain, completed using reference TRBV11-2 and TRBJ2-6, is EAGVAQSPRYKIIEKRQSVAFWCNPISGHATLYWYQQILGQGPKLLIQFQNNGVVDDSQLPKDRFSAERLKGVDSTLKIQPAKLEDSAVYLCASSLDSRGYGANVLTFGAGSRLTVL.

This clone appeared once. The chain employs TRBV29-1 and TRBJ2-1; D is perhaps TRBD1 (6 bases). Germline V gene sequence: CDR1 SQVTM, CDR2 ANQGSEA. V was clipped by 4 bases and J by 0 bases, with 10 bases between them. The CDR3 contains 14 residues. This chain's CDR3 is CSVGTVSSYNEQFF. CDR3 nucleotides: TGCAGCGTTGGGACAGTGAGCTCCTACAATGAGCAGTTCTTC.

The chain uses TRBV7-3 and TRBJ1-1; no clear D. The ends were cut back, 2 bases at V and 1 base at J, with 14 bases in the middle. The CDR3 has 16 amino acids. Germline V gene data show CDR1 as SGHTA and CDR2 as FQGTGA. CDR3 DNA: TGTGCCAGCAGCTTATTCGGGAGTGGAGGGAACACTGAAGCTTTCTTT. The encoded protein is CASSLFGSGGNTEAFF.

The CDR3: CASSLWGTASNQPQHF. The CDR3 region has the DNA TGTGCCAGCAGTTTATGGGGGACAGCTAGCAATCAGCCCCAGCATTTT. V and J are TRBV27 and TRBJ1-5; the match to TRBD1 covers 7 bases. Per the germline V gene, CDR1 is MNHEY and CDR2 is SMNVEV (reference sequence). The V and J ends lost 1 base and 0 bases, in that order; junction bases with no gene match: 3. This CDR3 is 16 amino acids long.

This clone was recorded only once. The V and J genes are TRBV11-3 and TRBJ2-1, with 10 positions matching TRBD2. Germline CDR1 is SGHNT and CDR2 is YENEEA. The CDR3 length is 15 residues. Losses at the gene ends were 5 bases for V and 4 bases for J; bases not matched to a gene: 5. The CDR3 bases are TGTGCCAGCAGCCATCTAGCGGGAGCTTACAATGAGCAGTTCTTC. Amino acids: CASSHLAGAYNEQFF.

The V and J genes are TRBV7-9 and TRBJ1-2, with D possibly matching TRBD1 (5 bases). Germline lookup yields CDR1 SEHNR and CDR2 FQNEAQ (reference sequence). The CDR3 has 14 amino acids. V gave up 5 bases and J gave up 3 bases, with 13 bases separating them. CDR3 nucleotides: TGTGCCAGCAGCCCAAGCCAGGGTCACTATGGCTACACCTTC. Translating gives CASSPSQGHYGYTF.

The gene calls are TRBV7-9 and TRBJ2-2; no clear D. Germline CDR1 SEHNR, CDR2 FQNEAQ (reference sequence). The CDR3 length is 13 residues. V lost 2 bases to trimming and J lost 4 bases, with 5 bases between them. The CDR3 nucleotides are TGTGCCAGCAGCTTAAGCACCACCGGGGAGCTGTTTTTT. Translated: CASSLSTTGELFF. The whole variable domain, filled in from reference TRBV7-9 and TRBJ2-2, reads DTGVSQNPRHKITKRGQNVTFRCDPISEHNRLYWYRQTLGQGPEFLTYFQNEAQLEKSRLLSDRFSAERPKGSFSTLEIQRTEQGDSAMYLCASSLSTTGELFFGEGSRLTVL.

About this clone itself: Other DNA sequences within the sample encode an identical CDR3. V usage is TRBV2 and J usage is TRBJ2-1; D gene uncertain. This CDR3 comprises 11 residues. Germline V lookup: CDR1 SNHLY, CDR2 FYNNEI. V was trimmed by 7 bases and J by 3 bases, leaving 4 bases between them. CDR3 sequence: CASNYYNEQFF. In DNA form, the CDR3 reads TGTGCCAGCAATTACTACAATGAGCAGTTCTTC.

This chain joins TRBV7-3 and TRBJ2-3; maybe TRBD2 (6 bases). This CDR3 spans 16 amino acids. Germline-derived CDR1 and CDR2 are SGHTA and FQGTGA. V lost 0 bases to trimming and J lost 5 bases, with 15 bases between them. CDR3 sequence: CASSLTAGTERDTQYF. The CDR3 DNA follows: TGTGCCAGCAGCTTAACGGCAGGGACTGAACGAGATACGCAGTATTTT.

V usage is TRBV5-1 and J usage is TRBJ1-1; TRBD1 might be the D (5 bases). The CDR3 totals 17 residues. The V gene's germline CDR1 is SGHRS and CDR2 YFSETQ. Trimming took off 1 base at V and 0 bases at J, with 16 bases between the two ends. The CDR3 loop reads CASSLTPGQVMNTEAFF. In nucleotides, the CDR3 is TGCGCCAGCAGCTTGACTCCAGGGCAGGTCATGAACACTGAAGCTTTCTTT.

This chain uses TRBV11-2 with TRBJ2-2, with no clear D. Trimming stripped 5 bases from V and 7 bases from J, with 14 bases between. CDR3 length equals 14 residues. Germline V lookup: CDR1 SGHAT, CDR2 FQNNGV. CDR3 DNA sequence: TGTGCCAGCAGCGCTCTGGTGGGCGTCGGGGAGCTGTTTTTT. This gives the protein CASSALVGVGELFF.

The V gene is TRBV29-1, the J gene TRBJ1-1, with unresolved D. Germline V gene data show CDR1 as SQVTM and CDR2 as ANQGSEA. V was trimmed by 4 bases and J by 0 bases, leaving 9 bases between them. The CDR3 length is 13 residues. The CDR3 sequence: CSVVEILNTEAFF. The CDR3, as DNA: TGCAGCGTTGTTGAGATCTTGAACACTGAAGCTTTCTTT.

The V gene is TRBV18, the J gene TRBJ1-5, with D unclear. The V and J ends lost 6 bases and 3 bases respectively, with 15 bases between them. The CDR3 is 15 residues long. In germline, CDR1 is KGHSH, CDR2 LQKENI. This chain's CDR3 is CASSRVHTNNQPQHF. The CDR3 DNA reads as TGTGCCAGCTCCCGTGTTCACACAAACAATCAGCCCCAGCATTTT.

The rearrangement links TRBV5-8 to TRBJ1-5; the match to TRBD1 covers 8 bases. The CDR3 extends over 17 amino acids. V lost 4 bases to trimming and J lost 4 bases; unmatched junction nucleotides: 13. CDR1 is SGHTS and CDR2 is YDEGEE in the germline V gene. CDR3 in DNA: TGTGCCAGCAGCGCCTGGGCAGGGGGCTTGGGTAATCAGCCCCAGCATTTT. It codes for CASSAWAGGLGNQPQHF.

This clone appeared a few times. V and J are TRBV10-2 and TRBJ1-1; perhaps TRBD1 as D (5 bases). Germline V gene sequence: CDR1 WSHSY, CDR2 SAAADI. The CDR3 has 14 amino acids. Trimming cost V 7 bases and J 0 bases, with 12 bases left between them. CDR3: CASMTEIVNTEAFF. CDR3 sequence (DNA): TGCGCCAGCATGACAGAGATCGTGAACACTGAAGCTTTCTTT.